One and the same sample provided the 10 T cell receptor beta chains below, sequenced in a study of CD8 T cells in ankylosing spondylitis. TCRdb passed the 5' RACE reads through MiXCR, listing each CDR3 protein once. The table shows 150,000 to 200,000 distinct CDR3 sequences, with around 19% occurring only once. What was sequenced was blood, either unsorted or a sorted T cell fraction (not recorded which). Every receptor here comes from a male donor with ankylosing spondylitis or in good health (not recorded which).

This clonotype appeared a few times. The rearrangement uses TRBV5-1 and TRBJ2-1; D not certain. Trimming took 1 base from V and 4 from J, leaving 9 bases between them. This CDR3 has 14 residues. Germline assignment: CDR1 SGHRS and CDR2 YFSETQ. CDR3 nucleotide sequence: TGCGCCAGCAGCTTGCGCGAGATTTACAATGAGCAGTTCTTC. Protein: CASSLREIYNEQFF.

This clonotype was recorded at least ten times. The gene calls are TRBV5-1 and TRBJ1-1; D is unclear. Germline V lookup: CDR1 SGHRS, CDR2 YFSETQ. The CDR3 has 18 amino acids. Trimming cost V 2 bases and J 0 bases, with 20 bases left between them. In DNA, the CDR3 is TGCGCCAGCAGCTTTGGGTTGGAGCACATGAAGATGAACACTGAAGCTTTCTTT. It specifies CASSFGLEHMKMNTEAFF.

This clonotype was counted only a few times. This chain links TRBV18 with TRBJ2-2, with D perhaps matching TRBD1 (8 bases). The V end was cut by 2 bases, the J end by 3 bases, with 13 bases between. CDR1 is KGHSH, CDR2 LQKENI, per germline. This CDR3 spans 16 amino acids. The CDR3 region is CASSPWTGRDTGELFF. The CDR3 DNA reads TGTGCCAGCTCACCATGGACAGGGAGGGACACCGGGGAGCTGTTTTTT.

The DNA for the CDR3 is TGTGCCAGCAGTTACTCGAAGTTCCTAGCGGGATTCGATGAGCAGTTCTTC. Translating gives CASSYSKFLAGFDEQFF. This chain links TRBV6-2 or TRBV6-3 with TRBJ2-1; 9 bases are a match to TRBD2. Germline CDR1 MNHEY, CDR2 SVGEGT. The junction had 11 bases not matched to a gene; V was cut back by 0 bases and J by 8 bases. This CDR3 is built from 17 residues.

V usage is TRBV6-1 and J usage is TRBJ2-1; 9 bases map to TRBD1. Germline V lookup: CDR1 MNHNS, CDR2 SASEGT. This CDR3 has 15 residues. With V trimmed by 0 bases and J by 8 bases, 5 bases remained unmatched. In nucleotides, the CDR3 is TGTGCCAGCAGTGAAGCGGGACAGGGTAGTGATGAGCAGTTCTTC. Its protein product is CASSEAGQGSDEQFF.

DNA for the CDR3: TGTGCCAGCAGCGAGTCACTCCTTCGGACAGGGCGGAATTCACCCCTCCACTTT. Translated: CASSESLLRTGRNSPLHF. The V and J genes are TRBV13 and TRBJ1-6; the match to TRBD1 covers 8 bases. Germline-derived CDR1 and CDR2 are PRHDT and FYEKMQ (reference sequence). The CDR3 extends over 18 amino acids. J lost 7 bases, V lost 5 bases, and 16 bases had no gene match. Full variable domain (missing parts from reference TRBV13 and TRBJ1-6): AAGVIQSPRHLIKEKRETATLKCYPIPRHDTVYWYQQGPGQDPQFLISFYEKMQSDKGSIPDRFSAQQFSDYHSELNMSSLELGDSALYFCASSESLLRTGRNSPLHFGNGTRLTVT.

This clonotype was recorded many times. The V and J genes are TRBV28 and TRBJ2-3, with 11 bases aligning to TRBD2. CDR1 MDHEN and CDR2 SYDVKM come from the germline V gene. The V segment lost 8 bases and the J segment 5 bases; nucleotides outside the gene matches: 9. The CDR3 sequence is 15 residues long. The chain's CDR3 is CASALAGGPRDTQYF. The CDR3 DNA reads TGTGCCAGCGCCTTAGCGGGAGGGCCACGAGATACGCAGTATTTT. Complete variable domain (other parts from reference TRBV28 and TRBJ2-3): DVKVTQSSRYLVKRTGEKVFLECVQDMDHENMFWYRQDPGLGLRLIYFSYDVKMKEKGDIPEGYSVSREKKERFSLILESASTNQTSMYLCASALAGGPRDTQYFGPGTRLTVL.

This clonotype was counted between two and nine times. The rearrangement joins TRBV7-9 to TRBJ2-5; either TRBD1 or TRBD2 may supply D (5 bases each). Trimming pared 4 bases from V and 4 bases from J, leaving 10 bases between. Germline lookup yields CDR1 SEHNR and CDR2 FQNEAQ (reference sequence). The CDR3 is 13 amino acids. CDR3 amino acids: CASSSRGPETQYF. CDR3 coding DNA: TGTGCCAGCAGCTCCCGGGGCCCAGAGACCCAGTACTTC. The entire variable domain, with the rest obtained from reference TRBV7-9 and TRBJ2-5, is as follows: DTGVSQNPRHKITKRGQNVTFRCDPISEHNRLYWYRQTLGQGPEFLTYFQNEAQLEKSRLLSDRFSAERPKGSFSTLEIQRTEQGDSAMYLCASSSRGPETQYFGPGTRLLVL.

The rearrangement uses TRBV6-1 and TRBJ2-1, with D possibly TRBD2 on 6 matching bases. V gave up 3 bases and J gave up 8 bases, with 14 bases separating them. Germline V CDR1 and CDR2: MNHNS, SASEGT. This CDR3 is built from 14 residues. The CDR3 nucleotides are TGTGCCAGCAGTGACGGGGCCGGGGGTCATGAGCAGTTCTTC. This sequence encodes CASSDGAGGHEQFF.

This clonotype showed up just a few times. J is TRBJ2-3 and V is TRBV7-2; the D is unclear. Trimming took 4 bases from V and 4 from J, leaving 6 bases between them. CDR3 length: 12 amino acids. The germline V gene encodes CDR1 SGHTA and CDR2 FQGNSA. CDR3 in DNA: TGTGCCAGCAGCTCCCAAGCAGATACGCAGTATTTT. Translation gives CASSSQADTQYF.